Below, 32 T cell receptor beta chains from the same sample are listed, as sequenced in a study of naive and memory T cell subsets. Study-wide results and limits: Naive repertoires, especially CD8, held a few larger clonotypes, possibly memory cells re-expressing CD45RA.

An equimolar mix of two oligonucleotides served as the beta constant-region primer for TRBC1 and TRBC2. Four rounds of PCR amplified the ligated cDNA using nested alpha and beta constant-region primers plus SP2. TCRdb re-called the UMI-ligation and nested PCR reads through MiXCR, storing one row per CDR3 protein. Here the sample spans 150,000 or so distinct CDR3 sequences, approximately 22% being singletons. These receptors' targets are unknown. Material: naive CD4+ T cells from blood. All receptors come from a human donor in good health.

The J gene is TRBJ2-1, the V gene TRBV5-1, with 9 bases fitting TRBD1. The CDR3 spans 15 residues. J gave up 0 bases and V 6 bases, and 4 bases lay outside the gene matches. Germline values: CDR1 SGHRS, CDR2 YFSETQ. CDR3 sequence reads: CASTRTGDSYNEQFF. The CDR3 region has the DNA TGCGCCAGCACGCGGACAGGGGACTCCTACAATGAGCAGTTCTTC.

This chain uses TRBV19 with TRBJ2-5; no reliable D call. The CDR3 length is 14 residues. Trimming left V 1 base short and J 2 bases short, with 8 bases between. Germline loops: CDR1 LNHDA, CDR2 SQIVND (reference sequence). CDR3 nucleotides: TGTGCCAGTAGTATAGGGACGGCTCAAGAGACCCAGTACTTC. Translation gives CASSIGTAQETQYF.

This clonotype was seen only a few times. The chain is built from TRBV7-2 and TRBJ1-1; no reliable D call. CDR1 is SGHTA, CDR2 FQGNSA, per germline. This CDR3 is built from 15 residues. V gave up 2 bases and J gave up 1 base, with 11 bases separating them. The CDR3 reads CASSLYGVGNTEAFF. The CDR3 bases are TGTGCCAGCAGCTTATATGGGGTAGGGAACACTGAAGCTTTCTTT.

The rearrangement links TRBV7-2 to TRBJ1-6; D gene ambiguous. The ends were cut back, 7 bases at V and 0 bases at J, with 10 bases in the middle. The germline V gene has CDR1 SGHTA and CDR2 FQGNSA. The CDR3 is made up of 15 amino acids. Here the CDR3 DNA reads TGTGCCAGCACCCCTGGGCCCTCCTATAATTCACCCCTCCACTTT. As protein: CASTPGPSYNSPLHF.

Only a few counts were recorded for this clonotype. V and J are TRBV27 and TRBJ2-3; D remains ambiguous. V lost 7 bases to trimming and J lost 1 base, with 15 bases between them. CDR3 length equals 15 residues. CDR1 is MNHEY and CDR2 is SMNVEV in the germline V gene (reference sequence). The CDR3 DNA reads TGTGCCAGCAACCAAAACAGATTACGCACAGATACGCAGTATTTT. Its translation is CASNQNRLRTDTQYF.

V usage is TRBV11-2 and J usage is TRBJ2-1; TRBD2 is a possible D gene (6 bases). The germline V and J ends were trimmed by 1 base and 6 bases, with 10 bases remaining between them. This CDR3 is built from 14 residues. CDR1 and CDR2 from the germline V gene are SGHAT and FQNNGV. DNA of the CDR3: TGTGCCAGCAGCTTAGCGGGAGCAAGCAATGAGCAGTTCTTC. Its translation is CASSLAGASNEQFF.

The rearrangement links TRBV12-3 or TRBV12-4 to TRBJ2-7, with D uncertain. The CDR3 contains 14 residues. V dropped 3 bases and J dropped 1 base, with 10 bases sitting between them. The CDR3 nucleotides are TGTGCCAGCAGTTTTAGGGCAGGTTCCTACGAGCAGTACTTC. It codes for CASSFRAGSYEQYF.

This clonotype has ten or more counts. The gene calls are TRBV7-6 and TRBJ2-7; D ambiguous. V was cut by 4 bases and J by 1 base, with 11 bases left in between. This CDR3 spans 14 amino acids. CDR1 is SGHVS and CDR2 is FNYEAQ in the germline V gene. The CDR3 DNA follows: TGTGCCAGCAGCTCTCAAATACAATCCTACGAGCAGTACTTC. Amino acid sequence: CASSSQIQSYEQYF.

This clonotype was seen a few times. The chain links TRBV6-5 to TRBJ2-2; TRBD1 agrees at 9 bases. The CDR3 extends over 15 amino acids. Germline loops: CDR1 MNHEY, CDR2 SVGAGI. The V and J ends lost 6 bases and 3 bases, in that order; junction bases with no gene match: 5. The CDR3 spells CASRPGTGYTGELFF. Written as DNA, the CDR3 is TGTGCCAGCAGACCCGGGACAGGGTACACCGGGGAGCTGTTTTTT.

This clonotype has a handful of counts. V usage is TRBV21-1 and J usage is TRBJ1-5. TRBV21-1 is an annotated pseudogene. This CDR3 has 14 amino acids. The CDR3 spells CASSKEPANQPQHF. The CDR3 nucleotides read TGTGCCAGCAGCAAAGAGCCGGCCAATCAGCCCCAGCATTTT.

This clonotype was counted a few times. The chain couples TRBV27 to TRBJ1-2; 9 bases match TRBD1. The CDR3 runs 16 residues. Trimming removed 2 bases from V and 7 bases from J; junction bases left unmatched: 11. Germline V gene lookup returns CDR1 MNHEY and CDR2 SMNVEV (reference sequence). The CDR3 region is CASSLNIRQGEPGYTF. CDR3 in DNA: TGTGCCAGCAGTTTAAACATCCGACAGGGGGAACCTGGCTACACCTTC.

This clonotype was seen a few times. The rearrangement joins TRBV28 to TRBJ1-1; D remains unclear. Between the trimmed V and J ends, which lost 7 bases and 0 bases, there was a span of 3 bases. The germline V gene encodes CDR1 MDHEN and CDR2 SYDVKM. CDR3 length equals 11 residues. The CDR3 protein is CASILNTEAFF. The CDR3 DNA sequence: TGTGCCAGCATCCTGAACACTGAAGCTTTCTTT.

This clonotype was counted between two and nine times. The chain employs TRBV15 and TRBJ2-1, with 11 bases identical to TRBD2. Trimming at V came to 2 bases and at J to 4 bases, leaving 4 bases not matched to a gene. The CDR3 contains 16 residues. Germline V gene lookup returns CDR1 LNHNV and CDR2 YYDKDF (reference sequence). CDR3 protein: CATSRRTSGSYNEQFF. Here the CDR3 DNA reads TGTGCCACCAGCAGACGCACTAGCGGGAGTTACAATGAGCAGTTCTTC. Combining the CDR3 with reference TRBV15 and TRBJ2-1 gives the whole variable domain DAMVIQNPRYQVTQFGKPVTLSCSQTLNHNVMYWYQQKSSQAPKLLFHYYDKDFNNEADTPDNFQSRRPNTSFCFLDIRSPGLGDTAMYLCATSRRTSGSYNEQFFGPGTRLTVL.

This clonotype was seen more than once but under ten times. The V call is TRBV15, the J call TRBJ1-1; the D gene is possibly TRBD1 (5 bases). Per germline, CDR1 LNHNV and CDR2 YYDKDF (reference sequence). V was clipped by 2 bases and J by 1 base, with 5 bases between them. CDR3 length equals 13 residues. The CDR3 sequence: CATSRRGNTEAFF. The CDR3 coding sequence is TGTGCCACCAGCAGAAGGGGGAACACTGAAGCTTTCTTT.

This clonotype was found a few times. The rearrangement uses TRBV7-9 and TRBJ2-5, with TRBD2 matching over 8 bases. In germline, CDR1 is SEHNR, CDR2 FQNEAQ (reference sequence). This CDR3 contains 14 residues. The trim removed 2 bases at V and 4 bases at J, leaving 3 bases unmatched. CDR3 DNA sequence: TGTGCCAGCAGCTTAAGTGCGGGAGGAGAGACCCAGTACTTC. Translation: CASSLSAGGETQYF.

This clonotype has only a few counts. V gene TRBV7-8 combines with J gene TRBJ2-1; 8 bases are shared with TRBD2. CDR3 size: 16 residues. Germline V lookup: CDR1 SGHVS, CDR2 FQNEAQ. J was trimmed by 1 base and V by 3 bases; bases with no gene match: 5. DNA of the CDR3: TGTGCCAGCAGCTTGTCAGCGGGAGTGTCCTACAATGAGCAGTTCTTC. Its translation is CASSLSAGVSYNEQFF.

The J gene is TRBJ2-1, the V gene TRBV5-6; D may be TRBD2 (5 bases). The CDR3 totals 14 residues. V dropped 4 bases and J dropped 12 bases, with 20 bases sitting between them. Germline V CDR1 and CDR2: SGHDT, YYEEEE. CDR3 protein: CASSRAAGHLSQFF. The CDR3 bases are TGTGCCAGCAGCCGAGCGGCCGGGCACCTGTCGCAGTTCTTC.

In its sample, this clonotype was seen a few times. The chain joins TRBV6-5 to TRBJ1-3; 7 nucleotides line up with TRBD1. After removal of 0 bases from V and 0 bases from J, the junction contained 8 bases not matched to a gene. The CDR3 runs 18 residues. CDR1 is MNHEY and CDR2 is SVGAGI in the germline V gene. The CDR3 loop reads CASSYSRQGWGSGNTIYF. The DNA of the CDR3 is TGTGCCAGCAGTTACTCTCGACAGGGATGGGGCTCTGGAAACACCATATATTTT.

This chain uses TRBV11-2 with TRBJ2-4, with 7 positions matching TRBD1. The CDR3 is 14 residues long. Unmatched junction bases numbered 11, after V lost 5 bases and J lost 10 bases. The germline V gene has CDR1 SGHAT and CDR2 FQNNGV. CDR3 coding DNA: TGTGCCAGCAGCGTCTCTAGGGGGCAGGGTATTCAGTACTTC. Its protein product is CASSVSRGQGIQYF. Variable domain in full (rest from reference TRBV11-2 and TRBJ2-4): EAGVAQSPRYKIIEKRQSVAFWCNPISGHATLYWYQQILGQGPKLLIQFQNNGVVDDSQLPKDRFSAERLKGVDSTLKIQPAKLEDSAVYLCASSVSRGQGIQYFGAGTRLSVL.

This clonotype has just a few counts. The V call is TRBV7-3, the J call TRBJ1-1, with D possibly matching TRBD1 (6 bases). Germline V gives CDR1 SGHTA, CDR2 FQGTGA. This CDR3 is built from 14 residues. The V and J ends lost 5 bases and 1 base respectively, with 11 bases between them. This CDR3 reads CASSPGHSNTEAFF. The CDR3 DNA reads as TGTGCCAGCAGCCCGGGACACTCGAACACTGAAGCTTTCTTT.

This clonotype was seen ten or more times. J is TRBJ2-1 and V is TRBV28; 9 nucleotides agree with TRBD2. The CDR3 runs to 15 residues. Losses at the gene ends were 5 bases for V and 0 bases for J; bases not matched to a gene: 2. Germline CDR1 and CDR2: MDHEN and SYDVKM. CDR3 in DNA: TGTGCCAGCAGTCCTAGCGGGACCTCCTACAATGAGCAGTTCTTC. It encodes CASSPSGTSYNEQFF.

This clonotype came up a few times. V usage is TRBV5-1 and J usage is TRBJ2-7; a possible D gene is TRBD1 (5 bases). CDR3 length: 16 amino acids. V was clipped by 0 bases and J by 2 bases, with 15 bases between them. The germline gives CDR1 SGHRS, CDR2 YFSETQ. CDR3 loop: CASSLAVGVYTYEQYF. In DNA form, the CDR3 reads TGCGCCAGCAGCTTGGCCGTAGGGGTTTATACCTACGAGCAGTACTTC.

V gene TRBV20-1 combines with J gene TRBJ2-1; 10 bases fit TRBD2. After removal of 0 bases from V and 6 bases from J, the junction contained 5 bases not matched to a gene. This CDR3 is built from 15 residues. Germline lookup yields CDR1 DFQATT and CDR2 SNEGSKA (reference sequence). In nucleotides, the CDR3 is TGCAGTGCTAGAGAGGGGACTAGCGAACGCAATGAGCAGTTCTTC. It encodes CSAREGTSERNEQFF.

The rearrangement uses TRBV28 and TRBJ2-7, with TRBD2 matching over 8 bases. CDR3 length equals 12 residues. With V trimmed by 7 bases and J by 4 bases, 3 bases remained unmatched. The germline CDR1 and CDR2 sequences are MDHEN and SYDVKM. CDR3: CASTGGGYEQYF. CDR3 DNA sequence: TGTGCCAGCACTGGCGGGGGGTACGAGCAGTACTTC.

This clonotype was seen a handful of times. This chain uses TRBV6-6 with TRBJ2-7; no definite D call. The CDR3 totals 11 residues. The germline gives CDR1 MNHNY, CDR2 SVGAGI (reference sequence). Trimming left V 6 bases short and J 6 bases short, with 9 bases between. The CDR3 spells CASRAPFEQYF. The CDR3 DNA follows: TGTGCCAGCAGGGCTCCCTTCGAGCAGTACTTC.

This clonotype was counted only a few times. The CDR3 nucleotides are TGTGCCATCAGTGCCGGGACGGCCAGAAGGCGTAACGAGCAGTACTTC. Encoded protein: CAISAGTARRRNEQYF. The rearrangement joins TRBV10-3 to TRBJ2-7, with D tentatively TRBD1 or TRBD2 (5 bases each). The V end lost 4 bases, the J end lost 5 bases, and 21 bases lay between the germline ends. Germline-derived CDR1 and CDR2 are ENHRY and SYGVKD. The CDR3 covers 16 residues.

This clonotype came up a few times. This sequence joins TRBV20-1 and TRBJ1-1; TRBD1 might be the D (6 bases). Germline V CDR1 and CDR2: DFQATT, SNEGSKA (reference sequence). The CDR3 sequence is 14 residues long. V lost 2 bases and J lost 0, with 10 bases in between. CDR3 amino acids: CSARLRGVNTEAFF. The CDR3 nucleotides read TGCAGTGCTAGACTCAGGGGAGTGAACACTGAAGCTTTCTTT.

This clonotype was counted many times. This chain links TRBV28 with TRBJ2-1; the D gene is possibly TRBD1 (6 bases). Trimming took 11 bases from V and 0 from J, leaving 11 bases between them. Germline CDR1 is MDHEN and CDR2 is SYDVKM. The CDR3 is made up of 13 amino acids. CDR3 in DNA: TGTGCCGCAGGGGTCAACTCCTACAATGAGCAGTTCTTC. It yields the protein CAAGVNSYNEQFF.

The chain employs TRBV28 and TRBJ2-3, with D possibly being TRBD2 (5 bases). Germline V CDR1 and CDR2: MDHEN, SYDVKM. The V end lost 3 bases, the J end lost 3 bases, and 13 bases lay between the germline ends. The CDR3 contains 15 residues. The CDR3: CASSFIGVGTDTQYF. As DNA, the CDR3 is TGTGCCAGCAGTTTTATCGGGGTTGGGACAGATACGCAGTATTTT. Variable domain in full (rest from reference TRBV28 and TRBJ2-3): DVKVTQSSRYLVKRTGEKVFLECVQDMDHENMFWYRQDPGLGLRLIYFSYDVKMKEKGDIPEGYSVSREKKERFSLILESASTNQTSMYLCASSFIGVGTDTQYFGPGTRLTVL.

This clonotype has a handful of counts. CDR3 sequence: CASSQGAPPPPPSYEQYF. CDR3 sequence (DNA): TGTGCCAGCAGCCAGGGGGCCCCACCACCCCCACCGTCCTACGAGCAGTACTTC. This rearrangement joins TRBV11-2 to TRBJ2-7, with 8 nucleotides matching TRBD1. With V trimmed by 5 bases and J by 1 base, 16 bases remained unmatched. This CDR3 has 18 amino acids. CDR1 is SGHAT and CDR2 is FQNNGV in the germline V gene.

This clonotype has a handful of counts. The genes are TRBV20-1 and TRBJ2-1; D not certain. The CDR3 length is 13 residues. V was trimmed by 1 base and J by 5 bases, leaving 9 bases between them. The germline gives CDR1 DFQATT, CDR2 SNEGSKA (reference sequence). The CDR3 here is CSARGSLHNEQFF. The DNA of the CDR3 is TGCAGTGCTAGAGGTTCCCTCCACAATGAGCAGTTCTTC.

The gene calls are TRBV28 and TRBJ2-1, with TRBD1 as a possible D gene (5 bases). The germline V and J ends were trimmed by 6 bases and 0 bases, with 18 bases remaining between them. The CDR3 contains 17 residues. Per germline, CDR1 MDHEN and CDR2 SYDVKM. CDR3 DNA: TGTGCCAGCAGGGACACGGATCTGGTAAGCTCCTACAATGAGCAGTTCTTC. This encodes CASRDTDLVSSYNEQFF.